This T cell receptor (beta chain) was recovered during a study of tumor-infiltrating lymphocytes in oesophageal squamous cell carcinoma. Germline V gene sequence: CDR1 MNHNS, CDR2 SASEGT. V was pared by 6 bases and J by 1 base, with 12 bases between. This CDR3 spans 14 amino acids. TCRdb reprocessed the PCR reads with MiXCR, giving one entry per CDR3 protein. The table has about 19,000 distinct CDR3 sequences, less than 45% seen once. In its sample, this clonotype was seen many times. The sample was esophageal tumor tissue. The receptor's source is a male donor with esophageal squamous cell carcinoma. The chain uses TRBV6-1 and TRBJ1-1; no clear D gene. The CDR3 sequence: CASREDGTNTEAFF. CDR3 coding DNA: TGTGCCAGCAGAGAGGACGGAACGAACACTGAAGCTTTCTTT.